This T cell receptor (beta chain) emerged from a study of T cell responses to AZD1222 COVID-19 vaccine. Generated by immunoSEQ multiplex PCR, the TCRdb table keeps only in-frame clones and is missing some. The table shows 95,000 to 150,000 clones, with 70% to 90% occurring only once. On this clone itself: One junction end does not reproduce the germline sequence, and a read error may be involved.

CDR3 size: 13 residues. CDR1 is MNHEY, CDR2 SMNVEV, per germline (reference sequence). The chain couples TRBV27 to TRBJ1-1; D might be TRBD1 (6 bases). The receptor's source is an adult in good health. The starting material was peripheral blood, obtained on day 0 of AZD1222 vaccination. The CDR3 nucleotides are TGTGCCAGCAGTTTATACCGGGACACCGAAGCTTTCTTT. Its translation is CASSLYRDTEAFF.